This TCR beta chain appears in the sequencing data of a study of blood T cells in healthy people across ages. Germline V gene lookup returns CDR1 MDHEN and CDR2 SYDVKM. Trimming took off 10 bases at V and 9 bases at J, with 19 bases between the two ends. This CDR3 comprises 14 residues. A second PCR, run for about 7 to 11 cycles, used a sample-barcoded 5' primer plus a J-beta primer mix. TCRdb processed the 5' RACE reads anew with MiXCR; each CDR3 protein has one entry. This table has 630,000 or so distinct CDR3 sequences, about 30% appearing once. What was sequenced was blood. The chain links TRBV28 to TRBJ1-6; possibly TRBD1 for D (5 bases). The sequence was collected from a woman of 80 years or more in good health. In DNA, the CDR3 is TGTGCCACCGCTTCAGCAGGGTCTCGTTCACCCCTCCACTTT. Translation gives CATASAGSRSPLHF.